Listed below are T cell receptor beta chains from one sample, sequenced in a study of blood T cell repertoires in COVID-19. Clones were sequenced by immunoSEQ multiplex PCR, and TCRdb holds only the in-frame ones, with some missing. The sample lists approximately 70,000 clones, 80% to 95% seen once, with under 15% in the top ten. Sequencing was performed on peripheral blood. These receptors all stem from a human donor with active COVID-19. The donor label of this sample is uncertain. CDR3s include the opening cysteine and the closing phenylalanine or tryptophan. The D gene is left open where the match is weak. Expanded clones are given a class, and other clones once, few, many or no size at all.

>.|TRBJ1-5|TRBV9|.
CASSRGSDQPQHF
TGTGCCAGCAGTCGGGGTTCTGATCAGCCCCAGCATTTT
>.|TRBJ2-1|TRBV7-2|.
CASSLAGGPTEQFF
TGTGCCAGCAGCTTAGCGGGGGGACCCACTGAGCAGTTCTTC
>.|TRBJ2-1|TRBV21-1|.
CASSRRQGHNEQFF
TGTGCCAGCAGCAGACGACAGGGCCACAATGAGCAGTTCTTC
>.|TRBJ1-2|TRBV11-2|.
CASSLWASYGYTF
TGTGCCAGCAGCTTATGGGCGTCCTATGGCTACACCTTC
>.|TRBJ2-1|TRBV7-9|.
CASSADRLGEQFF
TGTGCCAGCAGCGCCGACAGGTTGGGTGAGCAGTTCTTC
>.|TRBJ1-2|TRBV24-1|.
CATSDTRSLGYGYTF
TGTGCCACCAGTGATACCAGGTCACTGGGCTATGGCTACACCTTC
>.|TRBJ2-4|TRBV30|.
CAWSRQSLAKNIQYF
TGTGCCTGGAGCCGACAGTCCCTGGCCAAAAACATTCAGTACTTC
>TRBD2|TRBJ2-5|TRBV5-4|.
CASSFGLGETQYF
TGTGCCAGCAGTTTTGGACTAGGGGAGACCCAGTACTTC
>TRBD2|TRBJ2-7|TRBV6-5|.
CASSYDAGGVYEQYF
TGTGCCAGCAGTTACGATGCGGGAGGGGTCTACGAGCAGTACTTC
>TRBD1|TRBJ1-3|TRBV5-5|.
CASSRTGEGGNTIYF
TGTGCCAGCAGCCGGACAGGGGAAGGAGGAAACACCATATATTTT
>TRBD1|TRBJ2-7|TRBV9|.
CASSTGQGYEQYF
TGTGCCAGCAGCACCGGACAGGGCTACGAGCAGTACTTC
>.|TRBJ1-6|TRBV7-8|.
CASSLARHYNSPLHF
TGTGCCAGCAGCTTAGCGAGGCACTATAATTCACCCCTCCACTTT
>.|TRBJ2-1|TRBV28|.
CASSLEGRGEQFF
TGTGCCAGCAGTTTGGAGGGGCGGGGTGAGCAGTTCTTC
>TRBD1|TRBJ1-1|TRBV28|.
CASSPSPWTGLDTEAFF
TGTGCCAGCAGTCCCAGCCCCTGGACAGGTTTGGACACTGAAGCTTTCTTT
>TRBD1|TRBJ1-2|TRBV28|.
CASSLGQALYGYTF
TGTGCCAGCAGTCTGGGACAGGCGCTCTATGGCTACACCTTC
>TRBD1|TRBJ2-7|TRBV19|.
CASSPGQGASEEQYF
TGTGCCAGTAGTCCGGGACAGGGTGCGTCGGAGGAGCAGTACTTC
>.|TRBJ2-5|TRBV5-1|.
CASSNTGQETQYF
TGCGCCAGCAGTAATACAGGGCAGGAGACCCAGTACTTC
>TRBD2|TRBJ2-1|TRBV28|.
CASSLGTSARFF
TGTGCCAGCAGTTTAGGGACTAGCGCGAGGTTCTTC
>TRBD2|TRBJ2-7|TRBV18|.
CASSRGSRGNEQYF
TGTGCCAGCTCACGCGGGAGTAGAGGAAACGAGCAGTACTTC
>.|TRBJ1-5|TRBV5-1|.
CASSQGGSNQPQHF
TGCGCCAGCAGCCAAGGGGGTTCCAATCAGCCCCAGCATTTT
>.|TRBJ2-1|TRBV15|few
CATSRGSGINEQFF
TGTGCCACCAGCAGAGGTAGCGGTATCAATGAGCAGTTCTTC
>TRBD2|TRBJ2-1|TRBV7-2|.
CASSLTRGSGRKNEQFF
TGTGCCAGCAGCTTAACCCGGGGTAGCGGGAGGAAAAATGAGCAGTTCTTC
>.|TRBJ2-7|TRBV3-1/TRBV3-2|.
CASSQDGIVFHQYF
TGTGCCAGCAGCCAAGACGGGATAGTGTTCCATCAGTACTTC
>TRBD1|TRBJ2-3|TRBV5-6|.
CASSLDHRGLGDTQYF
TGTGCCAGCAGCTTGGATCACAGGGGGCTTGGAGATACGCAGTATTTT
>TRBD1|TRBJ2-7|TRBV27|.
CASSDRANYEQYF
TGTGCCAGCTCAGACAGGGCTAACTACGAGCAGTACTTC
>TRBD1|TRBJ1-5|TRBV18|.
CASSPSTGGLNQPQHF
TGTGCCAGCTCACCATCAACAGGGGGCTTGAATCAGCCCCAGCATTTT
>TRBD2|TRBJ2-7|TRBV7-2|.
CASSSPSGTRLRVHEQYF
TGTGCCAGCAGCTCCCCCTCCGGGACTAGGTTGAGGGTCCACGAGCAGTACTTC
>TRBD1|TRBJ1-6|TRBV6-5|.
CASRRQGAESPLHF
TGTGCCAGCAGGCGACAGGGGGCGGAATCACCCCTCCACTTT
>.|TRBJ2-1|TRBV19|.
CASSIGTYNEQFF
TGTGCCAGTAGTATTGGCACATACAATGAGCAGTTCTTC
>.|TRBJ1-4|TRBV27|once
CASSLDGRGGEKLFF
TGTGCCAGCAGTTTAGATGGCAGGGGTGGTGAAAAACTGTTTTTT
>.|TRBJ1-5|TRBV28|.
CASRQGQINQPQHF
TGTGCCAGCAGGCAGGGACAAATCAATCAGCCCCAGCATTTT
>TRBD2|TRBJ2-1|TRBV28|.
CASRSGSSYNEQFF
TGTGCCAGCCGAAGCGGGAGCTCCTACAATGAGCAGTTCTTC
>TRBD1|TRBJ2-6|TRBV7-8|.
CASSSPGTGWVSGANVLTF
TGTGCCAGCAGCTCACCGGGGACAGGGTGGGTCTCTGGGGCCAACGTCCTGACTTTC
>TRBD1|TRBJ1-2|TRBV28|.
CASSFPPGQGDGYTF
TGTGCCAGCAGTTTTCCCCCGGGACAGGGAGATGGCTACACCTTC
>.|TRBJ1-1|TRBV27|.
CASRAQGMITEAFF
TGTGCCAGCAGGGCACAGGGTATGATCACTGAAGCTTTCTTT
>TRBD1|TRBJ2-7|TRBV6-2/TRBV6-3|.
CASSSSGQVWYEQYF
TGTGCCAGCAGTTCGTCCGGACAGGTTTGGTACGAGCAGTACTTC
>TRBD2|TRBJ2-1|TRBV9|.
CASSAGDGRTYNEQFF
TGTGCCAGCAGCGCGGGGGACGGGAGGACCTACAATGAGCAGTTCTTC